The 31 T cell receptor beta chains listed next were all sequenced from one sample in a study of OX40 agonist ivuxolimab in advanced cancers. TCRdb keeps only in-frame clones here, not all; method: immunoSEQ multiplex PCR. The table shows about 58,000 clones, with 81% occurring only once. The specimen was CD4+ or CD8+ T cells sorted from blood, collected in a trial of the OX40 agonist ivuxolimab. These receptors all stem from an adult with an advanced solid tumor such as melanoma, head and neck, liver or kidney cancer.

V usage is TRBV15 and J usage is TRBJ1-2; D gene uncertain. V was cut by 3 bases and J by 5 bases, with 10 bases left in between. The CDR3 totals 13 residues. CDR1 and CDR2 (germline): LNHNV, YYDKDF (reference sequence). The CDR3 DNA follows: TGTGCCACCAGCAGCAATGGCCTGTATGGCTACACCTTC. Residues: CATSSNGLYGYTF.

This chain connects TRBV5-6 to TRBJ2-5, with a possible D match to TRBD2 (6 bases). CDR1 is SGHDT, CDR2 YYEEEE, per germline. CDR3 length: 14 amino acids. V was trimmed by 0 bases and J by 9 bases, leaving 15 bases between them. The CDR3 reads CASSLAGTSGAQYF. In DNA form, the CDR3 reads TGTGCCAGCAGCTTGGCGGGGACTTCCGGGGCCCAGTACTTC.

This clone appeared a single time. The chain uses TRBV6-5 and TRBJ1-1; D uncertain. The CDR3 has 15 residues. V was cut by 2 bases and J by 0 bases, with 10 bases left in between. Germline-derived CDR1 and CDR2 are MNHEY and SVGAGI. CDR3: CASSYGPPLNTEAFF. The CDR3 DNA sequence: TGTGCCAGCAGTTACGGGCCGCCCTTGAACACTGAAGCTTTCTTT.

This chain uses TRBV27 with TRBJ1-1; D possibly corresponds to TRBD1 (5 bases). Trimming cost V 5 bases and J 0 bases, with 13 bases left between them. Germline values: CDR1 MNHEY, CDR2 SMNVEV (reference sequence). There are 15 residues in the CDR3. CDR3 in amino acids: CASSEQENMNTEAFF. In DNA form, the CDR3 reads TGTGCCAGCAGTGAACAGGAGAACATGAACACTGAAGCTTTCTTT.

In this sample, this clone turned up a few times. V is TRBV10-2 and J is TRBJ1-2, with D maybe TRBD1 (6 bases). The V and J ends lost 11 bases and 8 bases respectively, with 21 bases between them. Germline CDR1 WSHSY, CDR2 SAAADI. The CDR3 has 13 amino acids. CDR3 sequence: CAGLTGGAGGYTF. The CDR3 DNA reads TGCGCCGGCCTTACGGGGGGCGCGGGGGGCTACACCTTC.

CDR3 nucleotides: TGCGCCAGCACCGAGGGAGGCAGACAGAATGAGCAGTTCTTC. Translated, it gives CASTEGGRQNEQFF. This chain joins TRBV10-2 and TRBJ2-1; TRBD2 is a possible D gene (6 bases). There are 14 residues in the CDR3. The ends were cut back, 7 bases at V and 7 bases at J, with 17 bases in the middle. Per the germline V gene, CDR1 is WSHSY and CDR2 is SAAADI.

J is TRBJ1-5 and V is TRBV6-1, with 7 bases identical to TRBD1. J lost 7 bases, V lost 5 bases, and 11 bases had no gene match. Germline V gene data show CDR1 as MNHNS and CDR2 as SASEGT. The CDR3 extends over 15 amino acids. The DNA of the CDR3 is TGTGCCAGCAGTAGAGACAGGGAGTTGGGCCAGCCCCAGCATTTT. This sequence encodes CASSRDRELGQPQHF.

The chain joins TRBV27 to TRBJ2-2; 15 bases are shared with TRBD2. The CDR3 runs 17 residues. The V gene end was trimmed by 3 bases and the J gene end by 7 bases; junction bases not matched to a gene: 6. Germline V gene lookup returns CDR1 MNHEY and CDR2 SMNVEV (reference sequence). Here the CDR3 DNA reads TGTGCCAGCAGTTTTGGACTAGCGGGGGGGCCGGACGGGGAGCTGTTTTTT. This gives the protein CASSFGLAGGPDGELFF.

This rearrangement joins TRBV18 to TRBJ1-2, with 7 bases matching TRBD1. The CDR3 extends over 13 amino acids. Trimming took 6 bases from V and 4 from J; bases not matched to a gene: 5. Germline assignment: CDR1 KGHSH and CDR2 LQKENI. CDR3 nucleotides: TGTGCCAGCTCCCTGGGACAGCTCTATGGCTACACCTTC. Amino acids: CASSLGQLYGYTF.

The chain has TRBV28 and TRBJ1-1, with a possible D match to TRBD1 (5 bases). CDR3 size: 15 residues. With 7 bases removed from V and 2 bases from J, the gap between germline ends came to 17 bases. Looked up from germline, CDR1 is MDHEN and CDR2 is SYDVKM. The CDR3 DNA is TGTGCCAGCACCGGAAGCGGCAGGGTTAACACTGAAGCTTTCTTT. This translates into CASTGSGRVNTEAFF.

The chain is built from TRBV6-5 and TRBJ1-4; a weak D match, TRBD1 (5 bases). The CDR3 is 14 amino acids. V was pared by 6 bases and J by 5 bases, with 13 bases between. Germline V gene data show CDR1 as MNHEY and CDR2 as SVGAGI. CDR3 DNA: TGTGCCAGCAGGATGACAAGGGGAAATGAAAAACTGTTTTTT. It yields the protein CASRMTRGNEKLFF.

The gene calls are TRBV10-2 and TRBJ2-1, with 8 bases fitting TRBD1. CDR3 length equals 14 residues. The germline V gene encodes CDR1 WSHSY and CDR2 SAAADI. V shed 2 bases and J 9 bases; nucleotides not matched to a gene: 6. This CDR3 reads CASSEPTGGGEQFF. The CDR3 DNA follows: TGCGCCAGCAGTGAGCCCACAGGGGGTGGTGAGCAGTTCTTC.

DNA of the CDR3: TGTGCCAGCAGTTACAGGAACTACGAGCAGTACTTC. This encodes CASSYRNYEQYF. This chain connects TRBV6-6 to TRBJ2-7; no clear D gene. The germline V gene encodes CDR1 MNHNY and CDR2 SVGAGI (reference sequence). The CDR3 is made up of 12 amino acids. V was trimmed by 2 bases and J by 3 bases, leaving 5 bases between them.

This clone has a handful of counts. The gene calls are TRBV27 and TRBJ1-5; a weak D match, TRBD1 (6 bases). The V end lost 5 bases, the J end lost 2 bases, and 16 bases lay between the germline ends. The germline V gene has CDR1 MNHEY and CDR2 SMNVEV (reference sequence). This CDR3 spans 16 amino acids. CDR3 bases: TGTGCCAGCAGTCCGAACAGGGTTGGAGGCAATCAGCCCCAGCATTTT. This sequence encodes CASSPNRVGGNQPQHF.

The chain joins TRBV27 to TRBJ1-1; 7 nucleotides line up with TRBD1. J was trimmed by 3 bases and V by 2 bases; bases with no gene match: 3. The CDR3 spans 14 residues. The germline V gene has CDR1 MNHEY and CDR2 SMNVEV (reference sequence). The CDR3 DNA reads TGTGCCAGCAGTTTAAGGGGGCTTTACACTGAAGCTTTCTTT. Residues: CASSLRGLYTEAFF.

The gene calls are TRBV5-1 and TRBJ2-7; TRBD1 agrees at 9 bases. The CDR3 has 15 residues. V was clipped by 3 bases and J by 3 bases; unmatched bases: 7. Germline CDR1 reads SGHRS; CDR2 reads YFSETQ. In nucleotides, the CDR3 is TGCGCCAGCAGCTCGGAGACAGGGGGTTACTACGAGCAGTACTTC. Amino acid sequence: CASSSETGGYYEQYF. The full variable domain, with the rest looked up from reference TRBV5-1 and TRBJ2-7, is KAGVTQTPRYLIKTRGQQVTLSCSPISGHRSVSWYQQTPGQGLQFLFEYFSETQRNKGNFPGRFSGRQFSNSRSEMNVSTLELGDSALYLCASSSETGGYYEQYFGPGTRLTVT.

V is TRBV5-1 and J is TRBJ2-1; TRBD1 is a possible D gene (6 bases). Trimming shortened V by 2 bases and J by 4 bases, and 10 bases separated the two germline ends. Germline CDR1 reads SGHRS; CDR2 reads YFSETQ. This CDR3 spans 14 amino acids. The CDR3 loop reads CASSFRGEYNEQFF. As DNA, the CDR3 is TGCGCCAGCAGCTTCAGGGGCGAATACAATGAGCAGTTCTTC. Using reference TRBV5-1 and TRBJ2-1 for the parts outside the CDR3, the full variable domain is KAGVTQTPRYLIKTRGQQVTLSCSPISGHRSVSWYQQTPGQGLQFLFEYFSETQRNKGNFPGRFSGRQFSNSRSEMNVSTLELGDSALYLCASSFRGEYNEQFFGPGTRLTVL.

This clone was observed a handful of times. CDR3 protein: CASSENHPTDEAFF. CDR3 sequence (DNA): TGCGCCAGCAGTGAAAACCACCCAACAGATGAAGCTTTCTTT. The V and J genes are TRBV10-1 and TRBJ1-1; D is unresolved. This CDR3 comprises 14 residues. Trimming shortened V by 3 bases and J by 7 bases, and 15 bases separated the two germline ends. From germline, CDR1 is WNHNN and CDR2 SYGVQD (reference sequence).

V usage is TRBV2 and J usage is TRBJ1-2; D is unresolved. This CDR3 contains 13 residues. V lost 4 bases and J lost 2, with 8 bases in between. From germline, CDR1 is SNHLY and CDR2 FYNNEI. Written as DNA, the CDR3 is TGTGCCAGCAGTGCTCGGCAAAACTATGGCTACACCTTC. It encodes CASSARQNYGYTF.

V and J are TRBV1 and TRBJ2-7; TRBD1 is the table's D call, not checked against the DNA. TRBV1 is designated a pseudogene. The CDR3 is made up of 15 amino acids. The DNA of the CDR3 is TGCACCAGCAGCCACTCCAGGGTCGACGCCTACGAGCAGTACTTC. Its protein is CTSSHSRVDAYEQYF.

The chain is built from TRBV7-9 and TRBJ2-1, with D maybe TRBD2 (6 bases). Trimming left V 3 bases short and J 7 bases short, with 7 bases between. CDR1 is SEHNR and CDR2 is FQNEAQ in the germline V gene (reference sequence). The CDR3 has 12 residues. CDR3 nucleotides: TGTGCCAGCAGCTTTGCGGGGAATGAGCAGTTCTTC. Protein: CASSFAGNEQFF.

This chain uses TRBV6-1 with TRBJ1-6; a weak D match, TRBD1 (6 bases). V was cut by 6 bases and J by 7 bases, with 10 bases left in between. Germline lookup yields CDR1 MNHNS and CDR2 SASEGT. The CDR3 is 13 residues long. The CDR3 reads CASSPGQNSPLHF. The CDR3 DNA reads TGTGCCAGCAGCCCTGGACAGAATTCACCCCTCCACTTT.

The genes are TRBV4-2 and TRBJ2-7; 9 bases are a match to TRBD2. The CDR3 is 16 amino acids. With V trimmed by 0 bases and J by 3 bases, 6 bases remained unmatched. The germline gives CDR1 LGHNA, CDR2 YNFKEQ. For the CDR3, the DNA is TGTGCCAGCAGCCAAGAGGGTAGCGGGGGTCACTACGAGCAGTACTTC. The encoded protein is CASSQEGSGGHYEQYF.

This clone was observed once. The chain joins TRBV7-8 to TRBJ1-6; TRBD1 matches at 10 bases. The CDR3 has 16 residues. Germline V lookup: CDR1 SGHVS, CDR2 FQNEAQ. V lost 1 base, J lost 10 bases, and 7 bases stayed unmatched. CDR3 loop: CASSLVGGQGTSPLHF. CDR3 DNA: TGTGCCAGCAGCTTAGTCGGGGGACAGGGGACCTCACCCCTCCACTTT.

This chain uses TRBV13 with TRBJ1-4; D not certain. The CDR3 has 15 residues. Trimming shortened V by 5 bases and J by 4 bases, and 14 bases separated the two germline ends. Per the germline V gene, CDR1 is PRHDT and CDR2 is FYEKMQ (reference sequence). The chain's CDR3 is CASSPRGGVNEKLFF. Written as DNA, the CDR3 is TGTGCCAGCAGCCCCCGGGGAGGCGTTAATGAAAAACTGTTTTTT.

V is TRBV4-2 and J is TRBJ2-7; no reliable D call. V was pared by 0 bases and J by 4 bases, with 13 bases between. The CDR3 runs to 15 residues. Germline CDR1 reads LGHNA; CDR2 reads YNFKEQ. The CDR3 DNA follows: TGTGCCAGCAGCCAAGAGAGGAACCCAATATACGAGCAGTACTTC. Translation gives CASSQERNPIYEQYF.

This clone was picked up one time. The rearrangement joins TRBV9 to TRBJ1-1; D unclear. The germline V gene has CDR1 SGDLS and CDR2 YYNGEE. V was clipped by 4 bases and J by 0 bases, with 7 bases between them. The CDR3 runs 13 residues. The CDR3 is CASSRLVNTEAFF. The CDR3 nucleotides are TGTGCCAGCAGCAGGTTAGTGAACACTGAAGCTTTCTTT.

The V and J genes are TRBV25-1 and TRBJ2-1, with 10 nucleotides matching TRBD2. V dropped 8 bases and J dropped 4; count of bases not matched to a gene: 8. CDR3 length equals 15 residues. Per germline, CDR1 MGHDK and CDR2 SYGVNS. This CDR3 is CASLPGLAPYNEQFF. The DNA for the CDR3 is TGTGCCAGCCTTCCGGGACTAGCGCCGTACAATGAGCAGTTCTTC.

V usage is TRBV27 and J usage is TRBJ1-6; a weak D match, TRBD1 (6 bases). CDR1 MNHEY and CDR2 SMNVEV come from the germline V gene (reference sequence). The CDR3 contains 17 residues. The ends were cut back, 2 bases at V and 0 bases at J, with 11 bases in the middle. CDR3 DNA: TGTGCCAGCAGTTTAATACGGGGGGCCTCCTATAATTCACCCCTCCACTTT. It specifies CASSLIRGASYNSPLHF.

The gene calls are TRBV6-5 and TRBJ2-5; D call uncertain. The CDR3 has 16 residues. Germline CDR1 is MNHEY and CDR2 is SVGAGI. The ends were cut back, 0 bases at V and 0 bases at J, with 11 bases in the middle. Written as DNA, the CDR3 is TGTGCCAGCAGTTACTCGATAGGCCAGTACCAAGAGACCCAGTACTTC. Translation gives CASSYSIGQYQETQYF.

This clone is labeled as medium-sized. V is TRBV11-2 and J is TRBJ1-5, with a possible D match to TRBD1 (6 bases). Germline CDR1 and CDR2: SGHAT and FQNNGV. V lost 3 bases and J 11 bases, leaving 17 bases between the germline ends. The CDR3 runs to 14 residues. The CDR3 here is CASSFPTGRKAQHF. The DNA of the CDR3 is TGTGCCAGCAGCTTCCCGACAGGACGGAAAGCCCAGCATTTT.